These 31 T cell receptor beta chains were sequenced from one sample in a study of technical replicates of blood from several donors. Profiled with immunoSEQ multiplex PCR; TCRdb holds only in-frame clones, not every one. The sample has 9,500 to 15,000 clones, almost 95% seen once. Sequencing was performed on PBMCs. These receptors were obtained from a human donor in good health.

This clone came up a few times. In DNA, the CDR3 is TGCGCCAGCAGCTCCCGTTCGGGGGGCTACACCTTC. Residues: CASSSRSGGYTF. The chain is built from TRBV5-1 and TRBJ1-2; D unclear. Between the trimmed V and J ends, which lost 3 bases and 8 bases, there was a span of 11 bases. The germline CDR1 and CDR2 sequences are SGHRS and YFSETQ. The CDR3 spans 12 residues.

This clone appeared once. This sequence joins TRBV10-2 and TRBJ2-5, with a weak D call TRBD2 (5 bases). CDR1 is WSHSY, CDR2 SAAADI, per germline. The V end was cut by 3 bases, the J end by 5 bases, with 13 bases between. The CDR3 loop spans 14 amino acids. The CDR3 protein is CASSERTVRETQYF. The CDR3 bases are TGCGCCAGCAGTGAAAGGACTGTTCGTGAGACCCAGTACTTC.

The chain joins TRBV5-6 to TRBJ1-1; 8 bases align to TRBD1. J lost 1 base, V lost 0 bases, and 5 bases had no gene match. The CDR3 spans 16 residues. Germline V CDR1 and CDR2: SGHDT, YYEEEE. The CDR3 coding sequence is TGTGCCAGCAGCTTGGAACGACAGGGGTGGAACACTGAAGCTTTCTTT. Its protein is CASSLERQGWNTEAFF.

The chain couples TRBV11-3 to TRBJ2-1, with 9 bases matching TRBD1. This CDR3 spans 15 amino acids. Germline V CDR1 and CDR2: SGHNT, YENEEA. Trimming took 1 base from V and 8 from J; bases not matched to a gene: 6. The CDR3 loop reads CASSLGTGDSDEQFF. CDR3 DNA sequence: TGTGCCAGCAGCTTAGGGACAGGGGATTCAGATGAGCAGTTCTTC. Combining the CDR3 with reference TRBV11-3 and TRBJ2-1 gives the whole variable domain EAGVVQSPRYKIIEKKQPVAFWCNPISGHNTLYWYLQNLGQGPELLIRYENEEAVDDSQLPKDRFSAERLKGVDSTLKIQPAELGDSAVYLCASSLGTGDSDEQFFGPGTRLTVL.

The chain has TRBV13 and TRBJ2-5, with 8 bases aligning to TRBD2. V gave up 5 bases and J gave up 5 bases; unmatched junction bases: 10. The CDR3 is 15 residues long. In germline, CDR1 is PRHDT, CDR2 FYEKMQ (reference sequence). CDR3 sequence (DNA): TGTGCCAGCAGCCCCCCCCGCGGGAGGAAGGAGACCCAGTACTTC. It encodes CASSPPRGRKETQYF.

V and J are TRBV14 and TRBJ2-7; D gene unclear. CDR3 length: 14 residues. Trimming pared 4 bases from V and 5 bases from J, leaving 15 bases between. Germline CDR1 SGHDN, CDR2 FVKESK. Here the CDR3 reads CASSLFVTTDEQYF. The CDR3 nucleotides are TGTGCCAGCAGCCTGTTCGTCACCACGGACGAGCAGTACTTC.

The J gene is TRBJ1-1, the V gene TRBV2, with 7 bases identical to TRBD1. The CDR3 loop spans 13 amino acids. Germline values: CDR1 SNHLY, CDR2 FYNNEI. V lost 7 bases, J lost 4 bases, and 6 bases stayed unmatched. CDR3 loop: CASTDRPSTEAFF. The CDR3, as DNA: TGTGCCAGCACGGACAGGCCGAGCACTGAAGCTTTCTTT.

The chain has TRBV28 and TRBJ2-3; 7 nucleotides match TRBD2. The CDR3 consists of 14 residues. Looked up from germline, CDR1 is MDHEN and CDR2 is SYDVKM. V shed 4 bases, J shed 5 bases, and the junction held 6 bases outside the gene matches. The CDR3 sequence is CASSSSGIVDTQYF. Here the CDR3 DNA reads TGTGCCAGCAGTTCAAGCGGGATTGTAGATACGCAGTATTTT.

The chain combines TRBV10-1 with TRBJ2-7; 9 nucleotides line up with TRBD1. V gave up 8 bases and J gave up 6 bases; unmatched junction bases: 8. The CDR3 is 13 amino acids. CDR1 WNHNN and CDR2 SYGVQD come from the germline V gene (reference sequence). The CDR3 loop is CASSPGQGGEQYF. In DNA form, the CDR3 reads TGCGCCAGCTCCCCGGGACAGGGCGGCGAGCAGTACTTC.

The J gene is TRBJ1-5, the V gene TRBV2; D gene unclear. Trimming pared 4 bases from V and 5 bases from J, leaving 12 bases between. This CDR3 is built from 14 residues. From germline, CDR1 is SNHLY and CDR2 FYNNEI. The CDR3 loop is CASSVGSEYQPQHF. The CDR3 DNA reads as TGTGCCAGCAGTGTTGGCAGCGAATATCAGCCCCAGCATTTT.

This clone has just one count. This rearrangement joins TRBV6-1 to TRBJ2-1; TRBD1 aligns across 8 bases. V lost 2 bases to trimming and J lost 6 bases; unmatched junction nucleotides: 9. This CDR3 spans 16 amino acids. The V gene's germline CDR1 is MNHNS and CDR2 SASEGT. This CDR3 is CASSESLGQGSNEQFF. The CDR3 DNA reads TGTGCCAGCAGTGAAAGTCTCGGACAGGGCAGCAATGAGCAGTTCTTC.

The chain carries TRBV6-4 and TRBJ2-1, with 12 bases matching TRBD2. The ends lost 5 bases at V and 9 bases at J; junction bases unmatched: 8. The CDR3 consists of 15 residues. Germline CDR1 reads MRHNA; CDR2 reads SNTAGT. CDR3 residues: CASSRLAGVDTEQFF. Written as DNA, the CDR3 is TGTGCCAGCAGTCGACTAGCGGGAGTGGATACTGAGCAGTTCTTC.

Of note for this clone: The same CDR3 arises from other DNA sequences in this sample as well. J is TRBJ2-1 and V is TRBV20-1; D remains ambiguous. The CDR3 consists of 11 residues. Germline assignment: CDR1 DFQATT and CDR2 SNEGSKA (reference sequence). The ends were cut back, 3 bases at V and 6 bases at J, with 6 bases in the middle. In DNA form, the CDR3 reads TGCAGTGCTAGGACAAGCAATGAGCAGTTCTTC. Amino acid sequence: CSARTSNEQFF.

V and J are TRBV5-1 and TRBJ1-1; no definite D call. The CDR3 runs 14 residues. The germline V gene encodes CDR1 SGHRS and CDR2 YFSETQ. V lost 0 bases to trimming and J lost 10 bases, with 16 bases between them. The CDR3 DNA follows: TGCGCCAGCAGCTTGGATGTAAGAAATGAGGGAGCTTTCTTT. Its translation is CASSLDVRNEGAFF.

The rearrangement links TRBV30 to TRBJ2-7, with 8 bases identical to TRBD1. This CDR3 has 13 amino acids. Germline CDR1 is GTSNPN and CDR2 is SVGIG (reference sequence). J was trimmed by 2 bases and V by 0 bases; bases with no gene match: 0. In DNA form, the CDR3 reads TGTGCCTGGAGTGTGACAGGGGCCTACGAGCAGTACTTC. It encodes CAWSVTGAYEQYF.

The rearrangement uses TRBV7-2 and TRBJ2-1; 11 bases fit TRBD2. The germline V gene encodes CDR1 SGHTA and CDR2 FQGNSA. The ends lost 2 bases at V and 4 bases at J; junction bases unmatched: 10. The CDR3 sequence is 18 residues long. DNA of the CDR3: TGTGCCAGCAGCTTACTGTTCCCTAGGACTAGCGGGTACAATGAGCAGTTCTTC. Its translation: CASSLLFPRTSGYNEQFF. Looking up the rest from reference TRBV7-2 and TRBJ2-1 gives the full variable domain: GAGVSQSPSNKVTEKGKDVELRCDPISGHTALYWYRQSLGQGLEFLIYFQGNSAPDKSGLPSDRFSAERTGGSVSTLTIQRTQQEDSAVYLCASSLLFPRTSGYNEQFFGPGTRLTVL.

The chain carries TRBV5-1 and TRBJ2-7; 8 bases are shared with TRBD2. Germline trimming cut 4 bases from V and 0 bases from J; bases unmatched to any gene: 9. The CDR3 runs 16 residues. Germline lookup yields CDR1 SGHRS and CDR2 YFSETQ. CDR3 protein: CASSRLAGGYSYEQYF. The CDR3 DNA sequence: TGCGCCAGCAGCCGACTGGCGGGAGGATACTCCTACGAGCAGTACTTC.

V usage is TRBV28 and J usage is TRBJ2-6, with D possibly matching TRBD1 (6 bases). Trimming shortened V by 5 bases and J by 4 bases, and 18 bases separated the two germline ends. Germline V gives CDR1 MDHEN, CDR2 SYDVKM. The CDR3 is 17 residues long. CDR3 region: CASSLTASGAGANVLTF. The CDR3 DNA sequence: TGTGCCAGCAGTCTTACGGCTTCAGGGGCGGGGGCCAACGTCCTGACTTTC.

The genes are TRBV6-5 and TRBJ2-1; 13 bases map to TRBD2. In germline, CDR1 is MNHEY, CDR2 SVGAGI. The V segment lost 5 bases and the J segment 10 bases; nucleotides outside the gene matches: 5. This CDR3 spans 14 amino acids. CDR3 bases: TGTGCCAGCAGTCCGGGACTAGCGGGGACCGAGCAGTTCTTC. Its protein product is CASSPGLAGTEQFF.

The V gene is TRBV15, the J gene TRBJ2-5; 7 bases are shared with TRBD2. V dropped 0 bases and J dropped 4; count of bases not matched to a gene: 11. The germline V gene has CDR1 LNHNV and CDR2 YYDKDF (reference sequence). The CDR3 is made up of 17 amino acids. The DNA for the CDR3 is TGTGCCACCAGCAGAGATGGGAGGGCCGTCTCCCGAGAGACCCAGTACTTC. It is translated as CATSRDGRAVSRETQYF.

V gene TRBV19 combines with J gene TRBJ2-7; D unclear. This CDR3 is built from 11 residues. From germline, CDR1 is LNHDA and CDR2 SQIVND (reference sequence). Trimming removed 5 bases at V and 4 bases at J, with 6 bases between. CDR3: CASSAGYEQYF. The CDR3 DNA follows: TGTGCCAGTAGTGCAGGATACGAGCAGTACTTC.

The chain has TRBV2 and TRBJ2-1; 9 bases map to TRBD1. CDR1 is SNHLY, CDR2 FYNNEI, per germline. The CDR3 contains 17 residues. V trimming: 8 bases; J trimming: 5 bases; junction bases outside the gene matches: 16. DNA of the CDR3: TGTGCCAGCGGAGACACAGGGGGCGCCGAGAGGGACAATGAGCAGTTCTTC. This sequence encodes CASGDTGGAERDNEQFF.

The chain carries TRBV6-1 and TRBJ2-7, with a tentative D call TRBD2 (5 bases). Trimming pared 4 bases from V and 5 bases from J, leaving 18 bases between. The CDR3 is 15 residues long. Germline V gene lookup returns CDR1 MNHNS and CDR2 SASEGT. The CDR3 sequence: CASSVRVGEIHEQYF. CDR3 bases: TGTGCCAGCAGTGTACGGGTCGGGGAAATCCACGAGCAGTACTTC.

This clone showed up just once. V gene TRBV5-1 combines with J gene TRBJ2-5, with 7 bases that match TRBD1. The V gene end was trimmed by 4 bases and the J gene end by 5 bases; junction bases not matched to a gene: 11. CDR3 length equals 15 residues. Germline lookup yields CDR1 SGHRS and CDR2 YFSETQ. CDR3 sequence (DNA): TGCGCCAGCAGCGTTGCCCGGGACAGAGGGGAGACCCAGTACTTC. Translated, it gives CASSVARDRGETQYF.

The J gene is TRBJ2-5, the V gene TRBV7-9, with a tentative D call TRBD1 (6 bases). The V and J ends lost 5 bases and 2 bases respectively, with 15 bases between them. Germline assignment: CDR1 SEHNR and CDR2 FQNEAQ (reference sequence). This CDR3 spans 15 amino acids. CDR3 region: CASSPPRDKQETQYF. For the CDR3, the DNA is TGTGCCAGCAGCCCGCCCCGGGACAAGCAAGAGACCCAGTACTTC.

The V call is TRBV30, the J call TRBJ2-3, with 7 nucleotides matching TRBD2. The germline V gene encodes CDR1 GTSNPN and CDR2 SVGIG (reference sequence). The CDR3 consists of 12 residues. V dropped 7 bases and J dropped 0; count of bases not matched to a gene: 1. The CDR3 DNA sequence: TGTGCCTCTAGCGGAAGCACAGATACGCAGTATTTT. Translation gives CASSGSTDTQYF.

In this sample, this clone turned up a few times. The chain carries TRBV6-1 and TRBJ2-6; D unclear. Germline lookup yields CDR1 MNHNS and CDR2 SASEGT. Trimming shortened V by 2 bases and J by 2 bases, and 4 bases separated the two germline ends. The CDR3 extends over 14 amino acids. Here the CDR3 reads CASSELAGANVLTF. The CDR3 nucleotides read TGTGCCAGCAGTGAACTAGCTGGGGCCAACGTCCTGACTTTC.

In its sample, this clone was seen once. This chain links TRBV7-8 with TRBJ2-1; maybe TRBD1 (6 bases). The V end was cut by 8 bases, the J end by 1 base, with 9 bases between. Germline CDR1 is SGHVS and CDR2 is FQNEAQ. The CDR3 spans 13 residues. The CDR3 DNA follows: TGTGCCAGCCGGCAGGGGTCCTACAATGAGCAGTTCTTC. Its protein product is CASRQGSYNEQFF.

This chain links TRBV28 with TRBJ2-7; TRBD1 matches 7 bases. J lost 2 bases, V lost 6 bases, and 19 bases had no gene match. Germline assignment: CDR1 MDHEN and CDR2 SYDVKM. The CDR3 length is 18 residues. The CDR3 DNA sequence: TGTGCCAGCAGCCTTCTCTATGCCAGGGGGAAACAAACCTACGAGCAGTACTTC. This gives the protein CASSLLYARGKQTYEQYF.

This chain uses TRBV5-1 with TRBJ2-1; D gene unclear. The germline CDR1 and CDR2 sequences are SGHRS and YFSETQ. Trimming stripped 2 bases from V and 0 bases from J, with 6 bases between. CDR3 length equals 14 residues. In DNA form, the CDR3 reads TGCGCCAGCAGCTTCCCGAGCTCCTACAATGAGCAGTTCTTC. It specifies CASSFPSSYNEQFF.

The gene calls are TRBV25-1 and TRBJ1-2; 9 bases agree with TRBD1. The CDR3 has 16 amino acids. Per the germline V gene, CDR1 is MGHDK and CDR2 is SYGVNS. Trimming at V came to 4 bases and at J to 3 bases, leaving 9 bases not matched to a gene. CDR3 sequence (DNA): TGTGCCAGCAGTGGGGGACAGGGAACTTCTCACTATGGCTACACCTTC. This encodes CASSGGQGTSHYGYTF.